This paragraph covers one T cell receptor beta chain sequence. This record belongs to a study of blood T cell repertoires in COVID-19. About the study: Collection of acute and convalescent COVID-19 samples took place in the United States, Italy and Spain.

Clinical history reported by participants formed the basis on which cohorts were assigned. Germline lookup yields CDR1 LGHNA and CDR2 YSLEER. Germline trimming cut 3 bases from V and 5 bases from J; bases unmatched to any gene: 0. The CDR3 consists of 15 residues. Profiled with immunoSEQ multiplex PCR; TCRdb holds only in-frame clones, not every one. This sample carries approximately 220,000 clones, about 80% of them seen once, and the ten largest clones take 4.8%. Material: PBMCs or T cells enriched from blood (not recorded which). The source of this sequence is a woman aged 45-65 years who had been exposed to COVID-19. The chain recombines TRBV4-3 with TRBJ2-1; 14 bases fit TRBD2. The chain's CDR3 is CASSQGLAGDNEQFF. The CDR3 DNA follows: TGCGCCAGCAGCCAGGGACTAGCGGGGGACAATGAGCAGTTCTTC.